The source of this T cell receptor (beta chain) is a study of blood T cell repertoires in COVID-19. Some clones are missing from TCRdb's copy, which holds only in-frame ones; the method was immunoSEQ multiplex PCR. The repertoire consists of some 96,000 clones, with about 80% occurring once and the leading ten covering 9% to 13%. CDR1 and CDR2 (germline): WNHNN, SYGVQD (reference sequence). The CDR3 sequence is 16 residues long. Trimming cost V 4 bases and J 0 bases; bases outside gene matches: 5. The clonotype comes from a woman in her 70s with acute or convalescent COVID-19. Sequenced sample: peripheral blood. The J gene is TRBJ1-3, the V gene TRBV10-1; 8 bases line up with TRBD1. The CDR3 protein is CASSARQGRSGNTIYF. CDR3 DNA: TGCGCCAGCAGTGCGAGACAGGGGCGCTCTGGAAACACCATATATTTT.